This T cell receptor beta chain was observed in a study of CD8+CD57+ T cells in acquired aplastic anemia. Study-wide context: DNA from sorted CD4+ and CD8+ cells averaged around 3 ug.

Study-level points and caveats: Any difference that existed in CD8+ Simpson's diversity between patients and controls was not significant. Found in both controls and patients were 25 to 35 CD8+ CDR3 sequences.

This clonotype appeared many times. Its antigen is unknown. TCR beta VDJ and CDR3 profiling used genomic DNA as template. TCRdb passed the reads through MiXCR, listing each CDR3 protein once. The sample holds a few hundred thousand distinct CDR3 sequences, 56% seen once. The germline V gene encodes CDR1 ENHRY and CDR2 SYGVKD. The CDR3 spans 17 residues. V gave up 2 bases and J gave up 0 bases, with 11 bases separating them. V is TRBV10-3 and J is TRBJ2-6, with unresolved D. This receptor was obtained from a human donor with severe aplastic anemia or a healthy control (not recorded which). Material: sorted CD4+, CD8+, or CD8+CD57+ T cells (not recorded which) from PBMCs. The CDR3 here is CAISEVGRHSGANVLTF. The CDR3 DNA reads TGTGCCATCAGTGAGGTGGGTCGACACTCTGGGGCCAACGTCCTGACTTTC.